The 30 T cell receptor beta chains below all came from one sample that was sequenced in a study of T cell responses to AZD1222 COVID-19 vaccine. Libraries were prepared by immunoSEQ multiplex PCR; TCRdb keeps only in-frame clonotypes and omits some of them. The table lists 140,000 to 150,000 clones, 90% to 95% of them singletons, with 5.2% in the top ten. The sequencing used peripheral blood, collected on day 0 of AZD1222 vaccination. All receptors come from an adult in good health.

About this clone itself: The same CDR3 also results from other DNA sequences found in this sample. The CDR3: CASSSSGASTDTQYF. The CDR3 DNA reads TGCGCCAGCAGCTCTAGCGGGGCTAGCACAGATACGCAGTATTTT. This chain connects TRBV5-1 to TRBJ2-3, with 9 positions matching TRBD2. This CDR3 is 15 amino acids long. Germline loops: CDR1 SGHRS, CDR2 YFSETQ. Losses at the gene ends were 3 bases for V and 0 bases for J; bases not matched to a gene: 2. The complete variable domain, with remaining parts taken from reference TRBV5-1 and TRBJ2-3, reads KAGVTQTPRYLIKTRGQQVTLSCSPISGHRSVSWYQQTPGQGLQFLFEYFSETQRNKGNFPGRFSGRQFSNSRSEMNVSTLELGDSALYLCASSSSGASTDTQYFGPGTRLTVL.

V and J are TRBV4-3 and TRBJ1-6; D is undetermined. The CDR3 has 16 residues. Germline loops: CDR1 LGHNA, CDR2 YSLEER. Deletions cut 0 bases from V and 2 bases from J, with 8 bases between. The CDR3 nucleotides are TGCGCCAGCAGCCAAGATCGGCAGGCCTATAATTCACCCCTCCACTTT. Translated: CASSQDRQAYNSPLHF.

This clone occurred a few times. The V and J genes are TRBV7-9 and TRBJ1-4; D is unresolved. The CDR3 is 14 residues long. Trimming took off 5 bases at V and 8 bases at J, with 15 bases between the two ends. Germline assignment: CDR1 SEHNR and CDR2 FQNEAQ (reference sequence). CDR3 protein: CASSTLPSGEKLFF. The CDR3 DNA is TGTGCCAGCAGCACGCTCCCCAGTGGGGAAAAACTGTTTTTT.

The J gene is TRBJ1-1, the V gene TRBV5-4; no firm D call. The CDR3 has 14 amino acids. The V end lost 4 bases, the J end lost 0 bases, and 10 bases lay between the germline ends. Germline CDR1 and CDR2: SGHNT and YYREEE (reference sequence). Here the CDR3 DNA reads TGTGCCAGCAGCCAGATGGGAGTGAACACTGAAGCTTTCTTT. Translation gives CASSQMGVNTEAFF.

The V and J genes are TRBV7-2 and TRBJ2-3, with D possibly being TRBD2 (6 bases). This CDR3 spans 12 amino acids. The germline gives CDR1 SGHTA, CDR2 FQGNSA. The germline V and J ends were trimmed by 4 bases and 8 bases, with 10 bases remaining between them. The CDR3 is CASSSPGSTQYF. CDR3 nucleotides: TGTGCCAGCAGCTCCCCCGGGAGTACGCAGTATTTT.

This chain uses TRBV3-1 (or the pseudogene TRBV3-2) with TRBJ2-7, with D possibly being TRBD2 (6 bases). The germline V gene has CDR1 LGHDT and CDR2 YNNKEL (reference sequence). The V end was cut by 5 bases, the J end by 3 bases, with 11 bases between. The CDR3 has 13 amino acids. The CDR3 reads CASSRGLVYEQYF. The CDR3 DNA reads TGTGCCAGCAGCAGGGGACTCGTCTACGAGCAGTACTTC.

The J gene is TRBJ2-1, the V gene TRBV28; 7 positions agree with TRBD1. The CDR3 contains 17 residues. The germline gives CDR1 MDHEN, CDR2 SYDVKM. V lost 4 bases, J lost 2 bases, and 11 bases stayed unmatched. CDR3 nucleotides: TGTGCCAGCAGTTCCAAAACTCGACAGGGCCCCTACAATGAGCAGTTCTTC. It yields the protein CASSSKTRQGPYNEQFF.

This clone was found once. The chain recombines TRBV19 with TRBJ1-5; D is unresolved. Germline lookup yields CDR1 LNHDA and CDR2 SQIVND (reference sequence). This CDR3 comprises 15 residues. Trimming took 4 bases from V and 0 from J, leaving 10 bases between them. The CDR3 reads CASSTPGLSNQPQHF. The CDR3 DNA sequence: TGTGCCAGTAGTACGCCTGGTCTTAGCAATCAGCCCCAGCATTTT.

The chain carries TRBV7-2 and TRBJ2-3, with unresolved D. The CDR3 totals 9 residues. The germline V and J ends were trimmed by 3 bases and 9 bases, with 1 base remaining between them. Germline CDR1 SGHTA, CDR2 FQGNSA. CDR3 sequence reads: CASSLTQYF. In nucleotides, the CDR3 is TGTGCCAGCAGCTTGACGCAGTATTTT.

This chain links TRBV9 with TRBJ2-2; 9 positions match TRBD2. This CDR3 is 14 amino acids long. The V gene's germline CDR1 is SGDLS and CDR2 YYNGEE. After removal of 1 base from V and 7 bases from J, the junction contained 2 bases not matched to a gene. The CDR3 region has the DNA TGTGCCAGCAGCGTAAGCGGGGGGATCGGGGAGCTGTTTTTT. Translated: CASSVSGGIGELFF.

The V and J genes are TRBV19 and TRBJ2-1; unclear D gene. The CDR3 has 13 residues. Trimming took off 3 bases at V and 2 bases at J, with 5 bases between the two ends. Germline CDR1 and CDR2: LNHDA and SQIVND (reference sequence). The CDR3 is CASSIPTYNEQFF. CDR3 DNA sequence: TGTGCCAGTAGTATCCCAACCTACAATGAGCAGTTCTTC.

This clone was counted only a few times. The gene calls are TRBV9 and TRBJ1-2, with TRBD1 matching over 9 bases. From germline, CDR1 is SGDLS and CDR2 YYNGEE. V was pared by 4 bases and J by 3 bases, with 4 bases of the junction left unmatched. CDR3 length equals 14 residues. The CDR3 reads CASSIRTGDYGYTF. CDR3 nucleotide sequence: TGTGCCAGCAGCATACGGACAGGGGACTATGGCTACACCTTC.

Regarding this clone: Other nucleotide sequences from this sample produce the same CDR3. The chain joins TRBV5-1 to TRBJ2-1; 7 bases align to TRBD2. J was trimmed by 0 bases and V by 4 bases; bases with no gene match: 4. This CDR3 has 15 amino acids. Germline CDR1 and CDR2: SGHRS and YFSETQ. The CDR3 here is CASSPTGGSYNEQFF. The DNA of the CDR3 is TGCGCCAGCAGCCCTACGGGAGGCTCCTACAATGAGCAGTTCTTC.

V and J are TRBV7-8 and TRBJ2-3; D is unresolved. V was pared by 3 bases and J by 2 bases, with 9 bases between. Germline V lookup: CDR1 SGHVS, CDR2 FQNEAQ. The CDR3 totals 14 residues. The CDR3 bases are TGTGCCAGCAGCTTGGTAGGGCCCACAGATACGCAGTATTTT. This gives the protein CASSLVGPTDTQYF. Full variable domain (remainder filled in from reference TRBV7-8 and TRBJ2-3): GAGVSQSPRYKVAKRGQDVALRCDPISGHVSLFWYQQALGQGPEFLTYFQNEAQLDKSGLPSDRFFAERPEGSVSTLKIQRTQQEDSAVYLCASSLVGPTDTQYFGPGTRLTVL.

DNA of the CDR3: TGTGCCACCAGCAGAGATGGGGCTCCAAAGGGGTACTATGGCTACACCTTC. Amino acid sequence: CATSRDGAPKGYYGYTF. This chain connects TRBV15 to TRBJ1-2; possible D gene TRBD1, 5 bases. The germline V gene encodes CDR1 LNHNV and CDR2 YYDKDF (reference sequence). Trimming stripped 0 bases from V and 3 bases from J, with 17 bases between. The CDR3 sequence is 17 residues long.

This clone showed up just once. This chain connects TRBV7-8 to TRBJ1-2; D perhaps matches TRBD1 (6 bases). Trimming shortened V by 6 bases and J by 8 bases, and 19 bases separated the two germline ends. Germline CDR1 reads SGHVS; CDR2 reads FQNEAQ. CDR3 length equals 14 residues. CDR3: CASRPGQSSSGYTF. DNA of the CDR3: TGTGCCAGCAGACCCGGACAGTCTAGTAGCGGCTACACCTTC.

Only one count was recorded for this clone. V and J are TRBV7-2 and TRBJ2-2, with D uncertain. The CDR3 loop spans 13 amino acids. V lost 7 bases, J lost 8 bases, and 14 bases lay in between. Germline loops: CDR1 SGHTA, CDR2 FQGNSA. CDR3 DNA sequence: TGTGCCAGCACCGGAGTTCCCCGAGGGGAGCTGTTTTTT. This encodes CASTGVPRGELFF.

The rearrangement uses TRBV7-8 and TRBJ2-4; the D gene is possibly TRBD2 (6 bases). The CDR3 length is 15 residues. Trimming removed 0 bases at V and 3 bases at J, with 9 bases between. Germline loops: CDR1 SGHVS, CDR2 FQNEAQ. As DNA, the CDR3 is TGTGCCAGCAGCTTAGCAGAGGGAGGCAAAAACATTCAGTACTTC. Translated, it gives CASSLAEGGKNIQYF.

DNA for the CDR3: TGTGCCAGCAGCTTAACCCCCCTAATTTACGAGCAGTACTTC. This codes for CASSLTPLIYEQYF. J is TRBJ2-7 and V is TRBV7-2; no definite D call. The V gene lost 2 bases and the J gene lost 4 bases, with 12 bases spanning the gap. Germline values: CDR1 SGHTA, CDR2 FQGNSA. The length of the CDR3 is 14 residues.

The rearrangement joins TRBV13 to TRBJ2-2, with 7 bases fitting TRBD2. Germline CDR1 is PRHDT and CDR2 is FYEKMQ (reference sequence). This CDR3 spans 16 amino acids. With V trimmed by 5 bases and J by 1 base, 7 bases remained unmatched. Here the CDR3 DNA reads TGTGCCAGCAGCCCGTGGGCTAGCGGGAACACCGGGGAGCTGTTTTTT. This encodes CASSPWASGNTGELFF.

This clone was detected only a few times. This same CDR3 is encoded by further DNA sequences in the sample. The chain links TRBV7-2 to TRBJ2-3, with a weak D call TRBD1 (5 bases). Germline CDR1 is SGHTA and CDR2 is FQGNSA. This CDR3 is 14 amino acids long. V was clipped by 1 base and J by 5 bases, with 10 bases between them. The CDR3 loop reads CASSLEGRGDTQYF. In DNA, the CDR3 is TGTGCCAGCAGCTTAGAGGGGCGCGGAGATACGCAGTATTTT.

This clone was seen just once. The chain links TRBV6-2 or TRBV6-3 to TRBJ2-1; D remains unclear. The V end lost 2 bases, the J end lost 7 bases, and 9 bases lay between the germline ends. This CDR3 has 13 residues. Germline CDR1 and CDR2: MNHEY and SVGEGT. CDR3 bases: TGTGCCAGCAGTTACCCTAGTAATAATGAGCAGTTCTTC. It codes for CASSYPSNNEQFF.

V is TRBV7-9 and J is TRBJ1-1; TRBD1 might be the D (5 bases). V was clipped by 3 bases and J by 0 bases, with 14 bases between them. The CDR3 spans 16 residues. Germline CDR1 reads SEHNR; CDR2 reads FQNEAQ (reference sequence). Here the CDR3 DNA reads TGTGCCAGCAGCTTTCCACAGGAGGAGGTGAACACTGAAGCTTTCTTT. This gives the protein CASSFPQEEVNTEAFF.

The CDR3 DNA sequence: TGTGCCAGCAGCCAAGGAGGGGCAGGGGGTACCACAGATACGCAGTATTTT. It encodes CASSQGGAGGTTDTQYF. The gene calls are TRBV4-2 and TRBJ2-3; 7 bases are shared with TRBD1. This CDR3 has 17 amino acids. CDR1 LGHNA and CDR2 YNFKEQ come from the germline V gene. V was pared by 1 base and J by 2 bases, with 9 bases of the junction left unmatched.

Here the CDR3 reads CASSVGAFSGNTIYF. The CDR3 bases are TGTGCCAGCAGCGTCGGGGCATTCTCTGGAAACACCATATATTTT. The chain has TRBV9 and TRBJ1-3; tentatively, D is TRBD1 (5 bases). CDR3 length equals 15 residues. Trimming stripped 2 bases from V and 0 bases from J, with 9 bases between. CDR1 and CDR2 (germline): SGDLS, YYNGEE.

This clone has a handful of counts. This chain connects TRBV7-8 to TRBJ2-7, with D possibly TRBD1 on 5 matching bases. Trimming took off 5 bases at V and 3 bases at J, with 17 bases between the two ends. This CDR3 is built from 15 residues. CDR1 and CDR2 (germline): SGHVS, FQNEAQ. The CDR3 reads CASSPRGAGYYEQYF. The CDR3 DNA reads TGTGCCAGCAGCCCCCGTGGGGCAGGCTACTACGAGCAGTACTTC.

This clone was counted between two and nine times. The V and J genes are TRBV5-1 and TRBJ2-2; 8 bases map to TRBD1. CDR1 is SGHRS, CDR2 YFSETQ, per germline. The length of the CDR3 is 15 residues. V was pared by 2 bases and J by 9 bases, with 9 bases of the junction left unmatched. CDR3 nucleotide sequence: TGCGCCAGCAGCTTCAACCAGGGGGCGCGATGGGAGCTGTTTTTT. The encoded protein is CASSFNQGARWELFF.

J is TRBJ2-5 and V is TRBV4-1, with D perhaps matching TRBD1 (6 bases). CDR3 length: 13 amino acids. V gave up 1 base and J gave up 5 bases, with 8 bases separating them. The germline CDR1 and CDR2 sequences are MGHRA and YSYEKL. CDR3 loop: CASSQGTAETQYF. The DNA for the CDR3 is TGCGCCAGCAGCCAAGGGACAGCTGAGACCCAGTACTTC.

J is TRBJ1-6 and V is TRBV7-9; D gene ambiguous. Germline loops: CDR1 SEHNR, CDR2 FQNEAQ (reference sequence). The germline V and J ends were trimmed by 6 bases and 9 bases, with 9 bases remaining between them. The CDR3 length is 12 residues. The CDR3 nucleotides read TGTGCCAGCAGTTCGGCTGGTTCACCCCTCCACTTT. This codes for CASSSAGSPLHF.

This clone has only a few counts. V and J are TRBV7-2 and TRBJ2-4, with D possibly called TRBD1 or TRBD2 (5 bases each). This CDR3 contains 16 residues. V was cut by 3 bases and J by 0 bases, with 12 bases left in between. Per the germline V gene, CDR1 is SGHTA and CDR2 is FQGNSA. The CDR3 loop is CASSFSGTVAKNIQYF. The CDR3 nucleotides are TGTGCCAGCAGCTTTTCCGGGACGGTAGCCAAAAACATTCAGTACTTC.